The sequence of this T cell receptor beta chain was determined in a study of blood T cell repertoires in COVID-19. The overall study: Samples taken during acute and convalescent COVID-19 were collected in the United States, Italy and Spain. Sample material is recorded as cDNA or gDNA derived from T cells, B-cell-depleted T cells, or PBMCs.

This clone is a singleton in its sample. Original data processing: Reference gene primers were amplified, and this amplification served to estimate nucleated cell counts. Generated by immunoSEQ multiplex PCR, the TCRdb table keeps only in-frame clones and is missing some. The V and J calls and clone size come from that table; D and trimming were worked out from the DNA. The sample lists about 98,000 clones; 81% were seen once. With 5 bases clipped from V and 2 bases from J, the junction kept 14 bases outside the gene matches. The CDR3 runs 17 residues. Germline-derived CDR1 and CDR2 are MDHEN and SYDVKM.

The chain links TRBV28 to TRBJ1-2, with 7 bases matching TRBD1. The receptor comes from a woman aged 80 or over with acute or convalescent COVID-19. What was sequenced was peripheral blood. The CDR3 spells CASSPSTTGSGNYGYTF. The CDR3 nucleotides are TGTGCCAGCAGTCCATCCACGACAGGGTCGGGAAACTATGGCTACACCTTC.